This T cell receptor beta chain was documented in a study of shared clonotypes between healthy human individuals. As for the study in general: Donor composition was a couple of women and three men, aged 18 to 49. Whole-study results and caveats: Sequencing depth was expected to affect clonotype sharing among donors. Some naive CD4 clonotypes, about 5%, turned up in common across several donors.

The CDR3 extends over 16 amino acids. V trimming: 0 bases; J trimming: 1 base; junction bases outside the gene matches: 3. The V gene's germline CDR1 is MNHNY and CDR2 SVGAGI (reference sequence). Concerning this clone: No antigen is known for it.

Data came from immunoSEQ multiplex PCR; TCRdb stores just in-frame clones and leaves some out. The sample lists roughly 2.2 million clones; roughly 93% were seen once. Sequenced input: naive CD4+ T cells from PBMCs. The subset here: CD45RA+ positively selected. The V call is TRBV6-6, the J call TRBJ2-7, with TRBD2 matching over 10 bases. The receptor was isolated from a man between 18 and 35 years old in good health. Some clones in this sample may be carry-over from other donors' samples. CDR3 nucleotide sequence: TGTGCCAGCAGTTACTCGCCTAGCGGGAGATCCTACGAGCAGTACTTC. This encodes CASSYSPSGRSYEQYF.